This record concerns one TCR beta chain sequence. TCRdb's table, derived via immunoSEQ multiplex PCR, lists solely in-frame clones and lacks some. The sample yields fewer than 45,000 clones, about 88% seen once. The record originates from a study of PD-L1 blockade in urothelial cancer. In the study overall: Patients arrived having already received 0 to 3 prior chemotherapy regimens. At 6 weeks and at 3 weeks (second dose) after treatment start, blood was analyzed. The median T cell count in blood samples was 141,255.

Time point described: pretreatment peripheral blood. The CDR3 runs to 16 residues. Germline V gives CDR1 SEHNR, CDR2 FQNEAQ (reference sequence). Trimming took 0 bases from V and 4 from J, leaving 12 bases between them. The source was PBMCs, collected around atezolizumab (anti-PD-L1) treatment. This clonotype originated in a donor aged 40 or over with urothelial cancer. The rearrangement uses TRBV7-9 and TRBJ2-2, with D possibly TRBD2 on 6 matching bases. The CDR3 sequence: CASSLAWTTRTGELFF. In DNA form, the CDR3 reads TGTGCCAGCAGCTTAGCATGGACTACACGCACCGGGGAGCTGTTTTTT.